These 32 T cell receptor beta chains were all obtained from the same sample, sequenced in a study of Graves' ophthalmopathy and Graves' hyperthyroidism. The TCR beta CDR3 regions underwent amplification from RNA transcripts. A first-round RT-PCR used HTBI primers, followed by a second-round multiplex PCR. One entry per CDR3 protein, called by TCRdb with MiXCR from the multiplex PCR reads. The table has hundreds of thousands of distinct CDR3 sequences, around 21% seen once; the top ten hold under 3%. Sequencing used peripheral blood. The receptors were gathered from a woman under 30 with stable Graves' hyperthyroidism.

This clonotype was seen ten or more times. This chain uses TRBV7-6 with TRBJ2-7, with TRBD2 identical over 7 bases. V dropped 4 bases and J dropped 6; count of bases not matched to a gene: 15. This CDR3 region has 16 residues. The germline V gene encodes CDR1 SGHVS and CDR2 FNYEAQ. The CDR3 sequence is CASSSGTISGPGEQYF. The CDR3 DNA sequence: TGTGCCAGCAGCTCCGGGACTATTAGCGGCCCGGGCGAGCAGTACTTC.

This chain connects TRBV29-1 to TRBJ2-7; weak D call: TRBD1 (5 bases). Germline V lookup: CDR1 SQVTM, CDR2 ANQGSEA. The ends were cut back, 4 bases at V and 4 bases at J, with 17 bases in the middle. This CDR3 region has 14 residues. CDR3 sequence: CSVAVWGSKYEQYF. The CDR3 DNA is TGCAGCGTTGCGGTCTGGGGCAGTAAATACGAGCAGTACTTC.

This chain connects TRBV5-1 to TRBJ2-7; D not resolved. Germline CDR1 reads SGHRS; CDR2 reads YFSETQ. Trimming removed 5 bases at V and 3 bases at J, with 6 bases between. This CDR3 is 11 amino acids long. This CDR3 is CASSHGYEQYF. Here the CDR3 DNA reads TGCGCCAGCAGTCACGGCTACGAGCAGTACTTC.

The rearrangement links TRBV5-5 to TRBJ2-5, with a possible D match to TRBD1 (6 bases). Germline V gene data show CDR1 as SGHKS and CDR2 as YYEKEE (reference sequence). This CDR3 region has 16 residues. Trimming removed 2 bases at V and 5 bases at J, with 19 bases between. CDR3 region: CASSFPGHRRIETQYF. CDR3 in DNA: TGTGCCAGCAGCTTTCCGGGACACCGGCGTATCGAGACCCAGTACTTC.

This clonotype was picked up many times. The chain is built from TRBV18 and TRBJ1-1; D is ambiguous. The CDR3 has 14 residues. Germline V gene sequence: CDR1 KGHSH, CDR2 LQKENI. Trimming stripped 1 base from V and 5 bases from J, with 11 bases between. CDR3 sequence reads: CASSPRDLGTEAFF. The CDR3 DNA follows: TGTGCCAGCTCACCACGGGATTTGGGTACTGAAGCTTTCTTT.

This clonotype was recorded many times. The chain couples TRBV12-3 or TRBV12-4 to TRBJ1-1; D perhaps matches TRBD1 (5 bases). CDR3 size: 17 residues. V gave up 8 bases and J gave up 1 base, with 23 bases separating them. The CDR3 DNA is TGTGCCAGCGGTCCCGGGGGGTTCTGGCCGGGGAACACTGAAGCTTTCTTT. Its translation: CASGPGGFWPGNTEAFF.

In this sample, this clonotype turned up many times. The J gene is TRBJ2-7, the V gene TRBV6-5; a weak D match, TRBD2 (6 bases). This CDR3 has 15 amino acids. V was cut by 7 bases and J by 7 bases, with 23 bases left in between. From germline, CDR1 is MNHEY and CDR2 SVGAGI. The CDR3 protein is CASTPWGGTLFEQYF. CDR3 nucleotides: TGTGCCAGCACCCCTTGGGGCGGGACCCTATTTGAGCAGTACTTC.

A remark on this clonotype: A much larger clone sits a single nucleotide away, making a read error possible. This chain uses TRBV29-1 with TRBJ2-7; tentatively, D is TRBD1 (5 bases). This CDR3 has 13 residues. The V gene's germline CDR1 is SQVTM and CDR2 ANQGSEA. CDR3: CSVSGRASYEQDF. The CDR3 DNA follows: TGCAGCGTTTCGGGCAGGGCCTCCTACGAGCAGGACTTC.

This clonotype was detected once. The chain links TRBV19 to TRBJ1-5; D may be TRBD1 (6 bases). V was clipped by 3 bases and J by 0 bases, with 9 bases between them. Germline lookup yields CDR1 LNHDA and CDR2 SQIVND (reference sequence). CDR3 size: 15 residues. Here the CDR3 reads CASSMRGDSNQPQHF. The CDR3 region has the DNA TGTGCCAGTAGTATGAGGGGGGATAGCAATCAGCCCCAGCATTTT.

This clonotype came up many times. CDR3: CASSPGAFVSYEQYF. The DNA of the CDR3 is TGTGCCAGCAGCCCCGGCGCCTTCGTCTCCTACGAGCAGTACTTC. The chain links TRBV12-3 or TRBV12-4 to TRBJ2-7; D not resolved. CDR3 length equals 15 residues. V lost 6 bases to trimming and J lost 0 bases, with 15 bases between them.

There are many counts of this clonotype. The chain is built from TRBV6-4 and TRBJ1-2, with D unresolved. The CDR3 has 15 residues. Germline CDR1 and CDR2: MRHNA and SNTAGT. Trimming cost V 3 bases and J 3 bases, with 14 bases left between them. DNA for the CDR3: TGTGCCAGCAGTGATAAGGCCAGCCTCTACTATGGCTACACCTTC. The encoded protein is CASSDKASLYYGYTF.

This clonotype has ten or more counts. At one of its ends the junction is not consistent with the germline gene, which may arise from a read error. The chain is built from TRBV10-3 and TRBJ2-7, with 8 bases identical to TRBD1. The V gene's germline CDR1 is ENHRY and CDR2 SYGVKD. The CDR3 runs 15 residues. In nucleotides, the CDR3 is TGCGCCATCAGTGAGCCGGACAGGGATTACAACGAGCAGTACTTC. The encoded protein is CAISEPDRDYNEQYF.

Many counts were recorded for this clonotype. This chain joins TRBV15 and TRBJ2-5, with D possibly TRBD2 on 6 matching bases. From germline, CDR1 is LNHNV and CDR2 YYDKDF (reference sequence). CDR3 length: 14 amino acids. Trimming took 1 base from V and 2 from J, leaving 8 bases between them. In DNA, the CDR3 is TGTGCCACCAGCAGAGGGAGGGCACAAGAGACCCAGTACTTC. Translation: CATSRGRAQETQYF. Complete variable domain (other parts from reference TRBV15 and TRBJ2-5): DAMVIQNPRYQVTQFGKPVTLSCSQTLNHNVMYWYQQKSSQAPKLLFHYYDKDFNNEADTPDNFQSRRPNTSFCFLDIRSPGLGDTAMYLCATSRGRAQETQYFGPGTRLLVL.

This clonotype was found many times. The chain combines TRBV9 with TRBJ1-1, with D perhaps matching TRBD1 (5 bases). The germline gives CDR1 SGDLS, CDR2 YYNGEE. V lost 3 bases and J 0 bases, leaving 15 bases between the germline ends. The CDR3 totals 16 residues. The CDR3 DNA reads TGTGCCAGCAGCGGAAACTCCGGGACTTTGAACACTGAAGCTTTCTTT. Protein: CASSGNSGTLNTEAFF.

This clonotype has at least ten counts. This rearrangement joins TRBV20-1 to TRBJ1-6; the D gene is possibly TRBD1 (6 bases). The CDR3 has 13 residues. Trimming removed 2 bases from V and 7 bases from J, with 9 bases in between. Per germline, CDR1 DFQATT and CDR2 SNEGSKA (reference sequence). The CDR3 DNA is TGCAGTGCTAGACGGACAGCCAATTCACCCCTCCACTTT. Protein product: CSARRTANSPLHF.

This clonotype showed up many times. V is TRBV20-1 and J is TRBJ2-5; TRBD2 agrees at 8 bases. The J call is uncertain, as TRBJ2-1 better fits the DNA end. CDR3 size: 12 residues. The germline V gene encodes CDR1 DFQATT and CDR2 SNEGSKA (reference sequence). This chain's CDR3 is CSARASGGAQFF. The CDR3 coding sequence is TGCAGTGCTAGAGCTTCGGGGGGGGCGCAGTTCTTC.

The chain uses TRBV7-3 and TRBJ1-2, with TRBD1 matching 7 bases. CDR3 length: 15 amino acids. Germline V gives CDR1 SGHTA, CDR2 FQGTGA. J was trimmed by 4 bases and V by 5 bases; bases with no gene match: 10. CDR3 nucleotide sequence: TGTGCCAGCAGCGTTACGACAGGGTTTAGCTATGGCTACACCTTC. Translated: CASSVTTGFSYGYTF.

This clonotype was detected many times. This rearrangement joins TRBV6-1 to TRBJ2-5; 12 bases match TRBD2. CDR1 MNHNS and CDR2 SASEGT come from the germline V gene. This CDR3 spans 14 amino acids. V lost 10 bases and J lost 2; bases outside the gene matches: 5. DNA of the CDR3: TGTGCCACCACTAGCGGGAGGTTTCAAGAGACCCAGTACTTC. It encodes CATTSGRFQETQYF.

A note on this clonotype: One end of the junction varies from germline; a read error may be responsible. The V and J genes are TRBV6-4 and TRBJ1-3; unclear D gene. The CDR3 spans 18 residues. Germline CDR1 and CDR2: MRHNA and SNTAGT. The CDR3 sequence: CASSHSVAGRGSGNTICF. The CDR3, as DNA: TGTGCTAGCAGTCACTCGGTCGCGGGCAGAGGCTCTGGAAACACCATATGTTTT.

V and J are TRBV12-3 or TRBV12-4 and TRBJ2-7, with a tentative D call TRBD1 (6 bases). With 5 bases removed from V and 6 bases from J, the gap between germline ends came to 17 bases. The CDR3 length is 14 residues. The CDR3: CASSAQGSGIEQYF. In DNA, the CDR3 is TGTGCCAGCAGTGCCCAGGGGTCGGGTATCGAGCAGTACTTC.

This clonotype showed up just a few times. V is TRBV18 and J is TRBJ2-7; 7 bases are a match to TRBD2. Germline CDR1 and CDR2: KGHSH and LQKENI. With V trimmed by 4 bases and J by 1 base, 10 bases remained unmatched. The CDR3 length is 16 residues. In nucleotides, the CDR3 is TGTGCCAGCTCACGCTCGGGAGGATACGGTTCCTACGAGCAGTACTTC. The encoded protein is CASSRSGGYGSYEQYF. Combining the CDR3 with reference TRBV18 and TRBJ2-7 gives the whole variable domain NAGVMQNPRHLVRRRGQEARLRCSPMKGHSHVYWYRQLPEEGLKFMVYLQKENIIDESGMPKERFSAEFPKEGPSILRIQQVVRGDSAAYFCASSRSGGYGSYEQYFGPGTRLTVT.

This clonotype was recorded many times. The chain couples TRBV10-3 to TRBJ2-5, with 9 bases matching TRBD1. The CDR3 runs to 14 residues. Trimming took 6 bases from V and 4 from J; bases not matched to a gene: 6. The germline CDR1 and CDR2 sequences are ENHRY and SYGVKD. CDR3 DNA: TGTGCCATCAGGAGCGGACAGGGGACAGAGACCCAGTACTTC. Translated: CAIRSGQGTETQYF.

CDR3 in DNA: TGTGCCAGCAGTTTAGGCAGGGCGGACACCGGGGAGCTGTTTTTT. Its translation: CASSLGRADTGELFF. The chain couples TRBV28 to TRBJ2-2; D may be TRBD1 (5 bases). Between the trimmed V and J ends, which lost 2 bases and 3 bases, there was a span of 10 bases. CDR3 length equals 15 residues. Germline V gene sequence: CDR1 MDHEN, CDR2 SYDVKM.

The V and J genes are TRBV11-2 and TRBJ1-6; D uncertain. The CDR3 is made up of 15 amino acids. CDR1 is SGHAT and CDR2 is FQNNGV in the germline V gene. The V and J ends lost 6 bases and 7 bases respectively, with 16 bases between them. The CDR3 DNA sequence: TGTGCCAGCAGGAAACCGGGCGCGGGGAATTCACCCCTCCACTTT. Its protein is CASRKPGAGNSPLHF.

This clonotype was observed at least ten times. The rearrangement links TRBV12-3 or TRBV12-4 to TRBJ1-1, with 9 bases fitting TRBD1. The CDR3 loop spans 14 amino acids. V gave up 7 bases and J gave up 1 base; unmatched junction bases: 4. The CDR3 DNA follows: TGTGCCAGCACCCGGACAGGGGAGAACACTGAAGCTTTCTTT. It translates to CASTRTGENTEAFF.

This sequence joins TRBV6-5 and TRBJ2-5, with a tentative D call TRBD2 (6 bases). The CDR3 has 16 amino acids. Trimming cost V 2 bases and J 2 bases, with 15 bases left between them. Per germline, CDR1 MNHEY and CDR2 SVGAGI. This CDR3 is CASSYTPSGFQETQYF. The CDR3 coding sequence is TGTGCCAGCAGTTACACCCCCAGCGGGTTTCAAGAGACCCAGTACTTC.

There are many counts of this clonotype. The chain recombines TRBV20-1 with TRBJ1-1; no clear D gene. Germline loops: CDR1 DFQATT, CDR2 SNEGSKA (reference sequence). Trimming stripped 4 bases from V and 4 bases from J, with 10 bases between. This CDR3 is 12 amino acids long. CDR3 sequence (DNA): TGCAGTGCTAAAATCGGTAGCACTGAAGCTTTCTTT. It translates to CSAKIGSTEAFF.

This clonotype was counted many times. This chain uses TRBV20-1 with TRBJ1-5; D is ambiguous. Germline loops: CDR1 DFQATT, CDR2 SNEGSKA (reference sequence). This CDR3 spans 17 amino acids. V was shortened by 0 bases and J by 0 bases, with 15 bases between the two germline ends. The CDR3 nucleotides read TGCAGTGCTAGAGATGGCCCCGGGGTATTTAGCAATCAGCCCCAGCATTTT. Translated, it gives CSARDGPGVFSNQPQHF.

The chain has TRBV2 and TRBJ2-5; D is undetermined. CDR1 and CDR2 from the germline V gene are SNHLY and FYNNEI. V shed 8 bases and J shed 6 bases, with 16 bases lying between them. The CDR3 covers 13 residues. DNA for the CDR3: TGTGCCAGCTCGCCTCAGGCTAGGAAGACCCAGTACTTC. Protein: CASSPQARKTQYF.

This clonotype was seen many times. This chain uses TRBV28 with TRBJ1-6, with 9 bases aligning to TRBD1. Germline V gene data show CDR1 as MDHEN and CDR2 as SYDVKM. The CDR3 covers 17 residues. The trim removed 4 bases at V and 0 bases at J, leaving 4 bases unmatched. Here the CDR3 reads CASSSMTGGSYNSPLHF. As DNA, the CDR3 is TGTGCCAGCAGTTCGATGACAGGGGGCTCCTATAATTCACCCCTCCACTTT.

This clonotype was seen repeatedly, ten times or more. CDR3 loop: CASSVQSNQPQHF. The DNA for the CDR3 is TGTGCCAGCAGTGTACAGAGCAATCAGCCCCAGCATTTT. The chain employs TRBV6-4 and TRBJ1-5; no reliable D call. Trimming left V 4 bases short and J 1 base short, with 5 bases between. The CDR3 is 13 residues long. The germline gives CDR1 MRHNA, CDR2 SNTAGT.

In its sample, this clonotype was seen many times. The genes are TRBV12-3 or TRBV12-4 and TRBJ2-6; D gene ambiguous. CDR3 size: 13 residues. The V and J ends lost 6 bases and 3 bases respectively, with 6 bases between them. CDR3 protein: CASSLGGANVLTF. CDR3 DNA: TGTGCCAGCAGCTTGGGTGGGGCCAACGTCCTGACTTTC.